The source of this T cell receptor beta chain is a study of T cell changes during pregnancy in multiple sclerosis. Clones were read by immunoSEQ multiplex PCR, and TCRdb kept only the in-frame ones, dropping some. Here the sample spans about 120,000 clones, 85% to 95% being singletons. Germline V gene data show CDR1 as SGHTS and CDR2 as YDEGEE. This CDR3 spans 17 amino acids. V lost 0 bases to trimming and J lost 1 base, with 15 bases between them. This TCR was recovered from a female donor with multiple sclerosis, enrolled in a pregnancy study. The sample consisted of peripheral blood, taken before pregnancy. The chain has TRBV5-8 and TRBJ2-3; D might be TRBD1 (6 bases). CDR3: CASSLGWGLTGTDTQYF. CDR3 DNA: TGTGCCAGCAGCTTGGGTTGGGGGCTTACGGGCACAGATACGCAGTATTTT.